This entry lists 2 T cell receptor beta chains sequenced from one sample in a study of CD8+CD57+ T cells in acquired aplastic anemia. Genomic DNA acted as the template from which TCR beta VDJ combination and CDR3 sequence profiling were carried out. TCRdb re-derived calls from the reads in MiXCR, one entry per CDR3 protein. This table holds about 210,000 distinct CDR3 sequences, around 63% found once. Sequenced: sorted CD4+, CD8+, or CD8+CD57+ T cells (not recorded which) from PBMCs. These receptors were obtained from a human donor in good health.

The CDR3 here is CATGQGTNTEAFF. The CDR3 nucleotides are TGTGCCACTGGACAGGGGACGAACACTGAAGCTTTCTTT. V is TRBV10-3 and J is TRBJ1-1; 9 nucleotides align to TRBD1. The CDR3 has 13 amino acids. Trimming at V came to 10 bases and at J to 1 base, leaving 4 bases not matched to a gene. Germline V gene lookup returns CDR1 ENHRY and CDR2 SYGVKD.

The chain is built from TRBV7-9 and TRBJ2-3; 7 nucleotides line up with TRBD2. Germline CDR1 and CDR2: SEHNR and FQNEAQ (reference sequence). The CDR3 consists of 14 residues. J was trimmed by 15 bases and V by 1 base; bases with no gene match: 13. The CDR3 DNA follows: TGTGCCAGCAGCTTAGTGGGCGGGCTGAGGGACTACTATTTT. Its translation: CASSLVGGLRDYYF.